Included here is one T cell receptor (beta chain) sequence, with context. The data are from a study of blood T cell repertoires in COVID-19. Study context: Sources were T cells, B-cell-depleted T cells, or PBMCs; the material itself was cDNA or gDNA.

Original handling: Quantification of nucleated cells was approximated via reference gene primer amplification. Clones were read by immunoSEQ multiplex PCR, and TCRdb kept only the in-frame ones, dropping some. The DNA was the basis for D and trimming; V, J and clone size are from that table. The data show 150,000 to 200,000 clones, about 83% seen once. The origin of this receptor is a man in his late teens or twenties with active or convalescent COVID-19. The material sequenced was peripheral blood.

CDR3 DNA: TGTGCCAGCAACAGGGTTGGCTACACCTTC. It codes for CASNRVGYTF. V gene TRBV21-1 combines with J gene TRBJ1-2; the table's D call TRBD1 went unverified against the DNA. TRBV21-1 counts as a pseudogene. This CDR3 is built from 10 residues.